Listed here are 21 T cell receptor beta chains from one sample, sequenced in a study of control samples from healthy donors and cancer patients. Some clones are missing from TCRdb's copy, which holds only in-frame ones; the method was immunoSEQ multiplex PCR. Here the sample spans roughly 86,000 clones, approximately 93% being singletons. Sequencing was carried out using blood. Source of these receptors: a woman aged 25-40 years in good health.

The chain has TRBV5-1 and TRBJ1-1; 9 bases fit TRBD1. V was clipped by 2 bases and J by 1 base; unmatched bases: 9. The CDR3 contains 17 residues. Germline CDR1 reads SGHRS; CDR2 reads YFSETQ. CDR3 sequence: CASSLDRGSRWNTEAFF. The CDR3 DNA follows: TGCGCCAGCAGCTTAGACAGGGGGTCCAGGTGGAACACTGAAGCTTTCTTT.

The chain couples TRBV11-3 to TRBJ1-2; D remains ambiguous. The CDR3 covers 14 residues. Germline values: CDR1 SGHNT, CDR2 YENEEA. V lost 5 bases to trimming and J lost 8 bases, with 18 bases between them. As DNA, the CDR3 is TGTGCCAGCAGCCCCACGACGGCCCGCCAGGGCTACACCTTC. Its translation: CASSPTTARQGYTF.

This sequence joins TRBV18 and TRBJ1-6, with TRBD1 matching 7 bases. With V trimmed by 2 bases and J by 9 bases, 4 bases remained unmatched. Germline V gene lookup returns CDR1 KGHSH and CDR2 LQKENI. The CDR3 loop spans 14 amino acids. The CDR3 DNA reads as TGTGCCAGCTCACCAGACAGGGAAAGTTCACCCCTCCACTTT. The encoded protein is CASSPDRESSPLHF.

The chain links TRBV7-9 to TRBJ1-1; TRBD1 matches 7 bases. From germline, CDR1 is SEHNR and CDR2 FQNEAQ (reference sequence). The CDR3 extends over 13 amino acids. The J segment lost 5 bases and the V segment lost 4 bases, leaving 4 bases of the junction unmatched. CDR3 in DNA: TGTGCCAGCAGCTACCAGACAGGGACTGAAGCTTTCTTT. Amino acid sequence: CASSYQTGTEAFF.

The rearrangement joins TRBV13 to TRBJ2-5; D call uncertain. The CDR3 covers 12 residues. The V end lost 0 bases, the J end lost 4 bases, and 3 bases lay between the germline ends. In germline, CDR1 is PRHDT, CDR2 FYEKMQ (reference sequence). This CDR3 reads CASSLGRETQYF. CDR3 nucleotides: TGTGCCAGCAGCTTAGGACGAGAGACCCAGTACTTC.

To note about this clone: A read error may produce the germline difference seen at one junction end. The chain carries TRBV12-3 or TRBV12-4 and TRBJ1-4; no clear D. The CDR3 consists of 13 residues. CDR3 nucleotide sequence: TGTGCCAGCAGGTTAGAACGTAATGAAAAACTGTTTTTT. Translation gives CASRLERNEKLFF.

The chain links TRBV2 to TRBJ1-1, with D possibly TRBD1 on 5 matching bases. V was shortened by 2 bases and J by 10 bases, with 14 bases between the two germline ends. CDR1 and CDR2 from the germline V gene are SNHLY and FYNNEI. The CDR3 has 13 residues. In DNA form, the CDR3 reads TGTGCCAGCAGTGAACGAGGGGTGGACGGAGCTTTCTTT. Its translation: CASSERGVDGAFF.

This sequence joins TRBV18 and TRBJ2-7; no firm D call. The end of the DNA is better explained by TRBJ2-5, so the J call may be wrong. The CDR3 loop spans 12 amino acids. Germline V gene data show CDR1 as KGHSH and CDR2 as LQKENI. The CDR3: CASSPLQETQYF. The CDR3, as DNA: TGTGCCAGCTCACCTCTACAAGAGACCCAGTACTTC.

The chain has TRBV24-1 and TRBJ1-5, with a weak D call TRBD1 (5 bases). Germline CDR1 is KGHDR and CDR2 is SFDVKD. V dropped 3 bases and J dropped 6 bases, with 8 bases sitting between them. The CDR3 has 13 amino acids. CDR3 in DNA: TGTGCCACCAGTGATGAAAGGGGTCAGCCCCAGCATTTT. Residues: CATSDERGQPQHF.

The chain joins TRBV3-1 (or the pseudogene TRBV3-2) to TRBJ2-7; 10 positions match TRBD1. This CDR3 spans 14 amino acids. The germline V gene has CDR1 LGHDT and CDR2 YNNKEL (reference sequence). The J segment lost 6 bases and the V segment lost 6 bases, leaving 8 bases of the junction unmatched. CDR3 amino acids: CASRQSGTGVEQYF. CDR3 bases: TGTGCCAGCAGGCAATCCGGGACAGGGGTCGAGCAGTACTTC.

Here the CDR3 DNA reads TGTGCCACAGGGGGAGAGTCCTACAATGAGCAGTTCTTC. Translating it yields CATGGESYNEQFF. This rearrangement joins TRBV19 to TRBJ2-1, with 7 bases aligning to TRBD1. The length of the CDR3 is 13 residues. The V and J ends lost 10 bases and 1 base, in that order; junction bases with no gene match: 4. Per germline, CDR1 LNHDA and CDR2 SQIVND (reference sequence).

This chain links TRBV5-8 with TRBJ2-3; maybe TRBD2 (5 bases). CDR1 is SGHTS and CDR2 is YDEGEE in the germline V gene. CDR3 length equals 14 residues. The V end lost 4 bases, the J end lost 2 bases, and 11 bases lay between the germline ends. The CDR3 reads CASSTLASTDTQYF. The CDR3 nucleotides are TGTGCCAGCAGCACCCTAGCCTCCACAGATACGCAGTATTTT.

The rearrangement links TRBV4-1 to TRBJ2-7, with 9 bases identical to TRBD2. This CDR3 is 15 amino acids long. V lost 1 base and J lost 4; bases outside the gene matches: 5. In germline, CDR1 is MGHRA, CDR2 YSYEKL. DNA of the CDR3: TGCGCCAGCAGCCAAGCCCGGCGGGAGGGATACGAGCAGTACTTC. Translated, it gives CASSQARREGYEQYF.

The chain joins TRBV5-4 to TRBJ2-4; tentative D call: TRBD1 (6 bases). The CDR3 is 16 residues long. The V gene's germline CDR1 is SGHNT and CDR2 YYREEE (reference sequence). V lost 0 bases and J 0 bases, leaving 10 bases between the germline ends. The CDR3 DNA is TGTGCCAGCAGCTTGGACTGGGACACAGCCAAAAACATTCAGTACTTC. Translating it yields CASSLDWDTAKNIQYF.

This chain links TRBV2 with TRBJ2-5; D gene unclear. The CDR3 spans 11 residues. The germline CDR1 and CDR2 sequences are SNHLY and FYNNEI. Deletions cut 8 bases from V and 3 bases from J, with 7 bases between. This chain's CDR3 is CASGMEETQYF. CDR3 DNA sequence: TGTGCCAGCGGTATGGAAGAGACCCAGTACTTC.

This chain connects TRBV5-4 to TRBJ2-3; 8 bases match TRBD1. J lost 4 bases, V lost 1 base, and 5 bases had no gene match. Germline-derived CDR1 and CDR2 are SGHNT and YYREEE (reference sequence). The CDR3 is made up of 15 amino acids. In nucleotides, the CDR3 is TGTGCCAGCAGCTTGACTTACAGGGGGTCAGATACGCAGTATTTT. Translation: CASSLTYRGSDTQYF. Full variable domain (rest looked up from reference TRBV5-4 and TRBJ2-3): ETGVTQSPTHLIKTRGQQVTLRCSSQSGHNTVSWYQQALGQGPQFIFQYYREEENGRGNFPPRFSGLQFPNYSSELNVNALELDDSALYLCASSLTYRGSDTQYFGPGTRLTVL.

This rearrangement joins TRBV12-3 or TRBV12-4 to TRBJ1-2; the match to TRBD1 covers 7 bases. This CDR3 has 13 residues. The V and J ends lost 4 bases and 2 bases, in that order; junction bases with no gene match: 1. The CDR3 spells CASSWGQNYGYTF. The CDR3 DNA is TGTGCCAGCAGTTGGGGACAGAACTATGGCTACACCTTC.

This chain links TRBV9 with TRBJ2-5, with D possibly TRBD2 on 6 matching bases. The length of the CDR3 is 15 residues. Germline V gene lookup returns CDR1 SGDLS and CDR2 YYNGEE. V was pared by 4 bases and J by 5 bases, with 18 bases between. CDR3 bases: TGTGCCAGCAGCCCCATGTCGGGAGTTAGGGAGACCCAGTACTTC. Its protein product is CASSPMSGVRETQYF.

This clone has a single count. This chain joins TRBV6-1 and TRBJ2-3; 14 nucleotides agree with TRBD2. Per germline, CDR1 MNHNS and CDR2 SASEGT. V shed 3 bases and J 5 bases; nucleotides not matched to a gene: 10. This CDR3 is built from 18 residues. CDR3 sequence: CASSERRGLAGVIDTQYF. The DNA for the CDR3 is TGTGCCAGCAGTGAGAGAAGGGGACTAGCGGGAGTAATAGATACGCAGTATTTT.

The CDR3 reads CASSFGRQAYEQYF. The CDR3 bases are TGTGCCAGCAGCTTCGGGAGACAGGCCTACGAGCAGTACTTC. The V gene is TRBV5-4, the J gene TRBJ2-7; perhaps D is TRBD1 or TRBD2 (6 bases each). V lost 2 bases and J lost 2, with 11 bases in between. CDR1 SGHNT and CDR2 YYREEE come from the germline V gene (reference sequence). This CDR3 region has 14 residues.

In regard to this clone: At one end the junction does not follow the germline gene, possibly because of a read error. The chain recombines TRBV5-5 with TRBJ2-7; 12 bases are a match to TRBD2. The CDR3 runs 13 residues. The germline V gene has CDR1 SGHKS and CDR2 YYEKEE (reference sequence). The CDR3 loop is CAGSGLAGYEQYF. Written as DNA, the CDR3 is TGTGCCGGCAGCGGACTAGCGGGATACGAGCAGTACTTC.